These 5 T cell receptor beta chains were all obtained from the same sample, sequenced in a study of beta chain features in type 1 diabetes. Whole-study results and caveats: Type 1 diabetes patients showed a moderate but significant shortening of TCRB CDR3s in all four CD4+ subsets.

No antigen is known for these receptors. TCRB transcripts that were expressed got sequenced, as all of the isolated RNA had been reverse transcribed. Here immunoSEQ multiplex PCR was the method, and the copy in TCRdb shows in-frame clones only, minus some. The sample includes tens of thousands of clones, under 50% of them seen just once. Sequencing was done on a sample of stem cell memory CD4+ T cells from blood. Every receptor here comes from a man under 40 with type 1 diabetes.

This clone was seen only once. This chain links TRBV30 with TRBJ2-7; perhaps TRBD1 as D (6 bases). V was trimmed by 6 bases and J by 2 bases, leaving 14 bases between them. The CDR3 is 13 amino acids. From germline, CDR1 is GTSNPN and CDR2 SVGIG (reference sequence). Here the CDR3 DNA reads TGTGCCTGTCGCCGGGACAAGGCCTACGAGCAGTACTTC. Its translation is CACRRDKAYEQYF.

This clone came up a few times. The rearrangement joins TRBV7-9 to TRBJ2-7; 8 bases line up with TRBD2. This CDR3 comprises 13 residues. The germline gives CDR1 SEHNR, CDR2 FQNEAQ (reference sequence). The V and J ends lost 5 bases and 7 bases, in that order; junction bases with no gene match: 7. CDR3 region: CASSRAGVREQYF. The DNA for the CDR3 is TGTGCCAGCAGCCGAGCGGGAGTGAGAGAGCAGTACTTC. The whole variable domain, filled in from reference TRBV7-9 and TRBJ2-7, reads DTGVSQNPRHKITKRGQNVTFRCDPISEHNRLYWYRQTLGQGPEFLTYFQNEAQLEKSRLLSDRFSAERPKGSFSTLEIQRTEQGDSAMYLCASSRAGVREQYFGPGTRLTVT.

The CDR3, as DNA: TGTGCCAGCAGCAGGACTAGCGGGAGGGCCGGGAATGAGCAGTTCTTC. Translating it yields CASSRTSGRAGNEQFF. J is TRBJ2-1 and V is TRBV7-9; TRBD2 matches 15 bases. Unmatched junction bases numbered 6, after V lost 5 bases and J lost 7 bases. Per the germline V gene, CDR1 is SEHNR and CDR2 is FQNEAQ (reference sequence). This CDR3 has 16 residues.

The CDR3 sequence: CAWSRTGRGSYNSPLHF. The CDR3 DNA is TGTGCCTGGAGTAGGACAGGACGGGGCTCCTATAATTCACCCCTCCACTTT. The chain has TRBV30 and TRBJ1-6; the match to TRBD1 covers 7 bases. The CDR3 runs to 17 residues. V dropped 2 bases and J dropped 0; count of bases not matched to a gene: 7. Germline CDR1 and CDR2: GTSNPN and SVGIG (reference sequence). The entire variable domain, with the rest obtained from reference TRBV30 and TRBJ1-6, is as follows: SQTIHQWPATLVQPVGSPLSLECTVEGTSNPNLYWYRQAAGRGLQLLFYSVGIGQISSEVPQNLSASRPQDRQFILSSKKLLLSDSGFYLCAWSRTGRGSYNSPLHFGNGTRLTVT.

The rearrangement links TRBV5-1 to TRBJ2-7; TRBD1 matches at 7 bases. The junction had 6 bases not matched to a gene; V was cut back by 6 bases and J by 0 bases. CDR1 and CDR2 (germline): SGHRS, YFSETQ. The CDR3 covers 14 residues. The CDR3 loop is CASKLPGGSYEQYF. The CDR3, as DNA: TGCGCCAGCAAGTTGCCAGGGGGCTCCTACGAGCAGTACTTC.